What follows are 15 T cell receptor beta chains derived from one specimen sequenced in a study of OX40 agonist ivuxolimab in advanced cancers. Repertoires were generated with immunoSEQ multiplex PCR, while TCRdb's copy carries only in-frame clones and drops some. The sample records roughly 51,000 clones, around nine tenths being singletons. The sequenced sample was CD4+ or CD8+ T cells sorted from blood, obtained in a trial of the OX40 agonist ivuxolimab. The source is an adult with an advanced solid tumor such as melanoma, head and neck, liver or kidney cancer.

The chain employs TRBV16 and TRBJ2-3; unclear D gene. Germline V gene data show CDR1 as KGHSY and CDR2 as FQNENV. V was shortened by 0 bases and J by 4 bases, with 5 bases between the two germline ends. This CDR3 region has 13 residues. As DNA, the CDR3 is TGTGCCAGCAGCCAATCGGCGGCAGATACGCAGTATTTT. Protein sequence: CASSQSAADTQYF.

The rearrangement links TRBV7-9 to TRBJ2-7; 7 bases map to TRBD1. Germline loops: CDR1 SEHNR, CDR2 FQNEAQ (reference sequence). The CDR3 is 16 residues long. With V trimmed by 0 bases and J by 5 bases, 10 bases remained unmatched. The CDR3 nucleotides read TGTGCCAGCAGCTTAGCGGGTGTGGCAGGGGGTAACGAGCAGTACTTC. Its translation is CASSLAGVAGGNEQYF. The variable domain in full, with the rest retrieved from reference TRBV7-9 and TRBJ2-7, is DTGVSQNPRHKITKRGQNVTFRCDPISEHNRLYWYRQTLGQGPEFLTYFQNEAQLEKSRLLSDRFSAERPKGSFSTLEIQRTEQGDSAMYLCASSLAGVAGGNEQYFGPGTRLTVT.

The chain is built from TRBV13 and TRBJ2-7; 7 positions agree with TRBD1. The trim removed 5 bases at V and 1 base at J, leaving 8 bases unmatched. CDR3 size: 15 residues. Looked up from germline, CDR1 is PRHDT and CDR2 is FYEKMQ (reference sequence). CDR3 residues: CASSQRGTASYEQYF. CDR3 DNA sequence: TGTGCCAGCAGCCAGAGGGGGACAGCTTCCTACGAGCAGTACTTC.

A single count supports this clone. The J gene is TRBJ2-7, the V gene TRBV5-4, with TRBD2 matching over 12 bases. Trimming cost V 4 bases and J 6 bases; bases outside gene matches: 2. The germline gives CDR1 SGHNT, CDR2 YYREEE (reference sequence). The CDR3 has 13 residues. The CDR3 loop is CASSRGLAGEQYF. The CDR3 nucleotides read TGTGCCAGCAGCCGGGGACTAGCGGGCGAGCAGTACTTC.

The chain recombines TRBV28 with TRBJ2-5, with D uncertain. The CDR3 is 16 amino acids. Per germline, CDR1 MDHEN and CDR2 SYDVKM. Trimming took 4 bases from V and 0 from J, leaving 15 bases between them. The CDR3 DNA sequence: TGTGCCAGCAGTTCTAGGGCCGCCTCATACCAAGAGACCCAGTACTTC. This codes for CASSSRAASYQETQYF.

This chain connects TRBV5-6 to TRBJ1-2, with D tentatively TRBD1 (6 bases). This CDR3 has 18 residues. Per the germline V gene, CDR1 is SGHDT and CDR2 is YYEEEE. V lost 6 bases to trimming and J lost 0 bases, with 24 bases between them. The CDR3 sequence: CASTYWGLLHSSNYGYTF. The CDR3 region has the DNA TGTGCCAGCACCTACTGGGGGCTACTACATTCTTCTAACTATGGCTACACCTTC.

The rearrangement joins TRBV11-2 to TRBJ2-2; tentatively, D is TRBD1 or TRBD2 (5 bases each). The CDR3 consists of 13 residues. V was clipped by 4 bases and J by 8 bases, with 11 bases between them. Germline V CDR1 and CDR2: SGHAT, FQNNGV. CDR3 protein: CASSSGPGGELFF. The CDR3 region has the DNA TGTGCCAGCAGCTCGGGACCAGGAGGGGAGCTGTTTTTT.

The chain uses TRBV19 and TRBJ2-2; D is unclear. The CDR3 has 13 amino acids. The V gene lost 6 bases and the J gene lost 6 bases, with 11 bases spanning the gap. CDR1 and CDR2 from the germline V gene are LNHDA and SQIVND (reference sequence). As DNA, the CDR3 is TGTGCCAGTAGCAACAGTGTTCCCGGGGAGCTGTTTTTT. Translation gives CASSNSVPGELFF. The entire variable domain, with the rest obtained from reference TRBV19 and TRBJ2-2, is as follows: DGGITQSPKYLFRKEGQNVTLSCEQNLNHDAMYWYRQDPGQGLRLIYYSQIVNDFQKGDIAEGYSVSREKKESFPLTVTSAQKNPTAFYLCASSNSVPGELFFGEGSRLTVL.

The chain recombines TRBV11-3 with TRBJ2-3; possibly TRBD1 for D (7 bases). There are 16 residues in the CDR3. CDR1 is SGHNT, CDR2 YENEEA, per germline. Between the trimmed V and J ends, which lost 0 bases and 1 base, there was a span of 11 bases. The CDR3 DNA sequence: TGTGCCAGCAGCTTAGATCAGGGGGGCGGCACAGATACGCAGTATTTT. Amino acid sequence: CASSLDQGGGTDTQYF.

The chain employs TRBV5-6 and TRBJ2-2; D gene uncertain. Trimming removed 0 bases from V and 3 bases from J, with 9 bases in between. The CDR3 length is 15 residues. CDR1 and CDR2 (germline): SGHDT, YYEEEE. The CDR3 is CASSLGRAYTGELFF. CDR3 DNA: TGTGCCAGCAGCTTGGGACGAGCTTACACCGGGGAGCTGTTTTTT.

The CDR3 spells CASSLSIRTGTTDTQYF. The CDR3, as DNA: TGCGCCAGCAGCTTGTCGATTCGGACAGGGACCACAGATACGCAGTATTTT. This rearrangement joins TRBV5-1 to TRBJ2-3; 8 bases fit TRBD1. The J segment lost 2 bases and the V segment lost 1 base, leaving 9 bases of the junction unmatched. This CDR3 spans 17 amino acids. Germline CDR1 is SGHRS and CDR2 is YFSETQ. Using reference TRBV5-1 and TRBJ2-3 for the parts outside the CDR3, the full variable domain is KAGVTQTPRYLIKTRGQQVTLSCSPISGHRSVSWYQQTPGQGLQFLFEYFSETQRNKGNFPGRFSGRQFSNSRSEMNVSTLELGDSALYLCASSLSIRTGTTDTQYFGPGTRLTVL.

V and J are TRBV18 and TRBJ1-3, with 7 bases identical to TRBD1. Germline V gene data show CDR1 as KGHSH and CDR2 as LQKENI. The length of the CDR3 is 14 residues. After removal of 9 bases from V and 0 bases from J, the junction contained 5 bases not matched to a gene. CDR3 nucleotide sequence: TGTGCCAGTCGACAGGGCCACTCTGGAAACACCATATATTTT. Encoded protein: CASRQGHSGNTIYF.

The rearrangement links TRBV28 to TRBJ1-2; 8 bases map to TRBD1. The CDR3 spans 15 residues. CDR1 is MDHEN, CDR2 SYDVKM, per germline. V lost 6 bases, J lost 4 bases, and 10 bases stayed unmatched. Written as DNA, the CDR3 is TGTGCCAGCAGGGCTGCAGGGGGCTTTAGCTATGGCTACACCTTC. It codes for CASRAAGGFSYGYTF.

This clone appeared a few times. The chain couples TRBV29-1 to TRBJ1-1; D call uncertain. Per germline, CDR1 SQVTM and CDR2 ANQGSEA. Deletions cut 4 bases from V and 6 bases from J, with 6 bases between. The CDR3 covers 10 residues. The DNA of the CDR3 is TGCAGCGTTGCCTTCTCTGAAGCTTTCTTT. This encodes CSVAFSEAFF.

The CDR3 sequence is CASSLWASGSLNEQYF. CDR3 DNA sequence: TGTGCCAGCAGCTTATGGGCTAGCGGGAGCCTAAACGAGCAGTACTTC. The chain uses TRBV11-2 and TRBJ2-7; 10 bases are a match to TRBD2. Trimming took 2 bases from V and 5 from J; bases not matched to a gene: 9. Germline V lookup: CDR1 SGHAT, CDR2 FQNNGV. There are 16 residues in the CDR3.